The clone carrying this T cell receptor (beta chain) has a single count. The CDR3 sequence is 15 residues long. Trimming cost V 2 bases and J 4 bases; bases outside gene matches: 6. Germline assignment: CDR1 SGHRS and CDR2 YFSETQ. The data derive from a study of control samples from healthy donors and cancer patients. Clones were sequenced by immunoSEQ multiplex PCR, and TCRdb holds only the in-frame ones, with some missing. This table holds 50,000 to 75,000 clones, 85% to 90% found once. The source of this sequence is a man aged 55-75 years with colorectal cancer. The sequenced sample was PBMCs. This chain joins TRBV5-1 and TRBJ1-1; 9 bases are shared with TRBD1. The CDR3 region is CASSFSTGGSTEAFF. The DNA for the CDR3 is TGCGCCAGCAGCTTCTCGACAGGGGGTAGCACTGAAGCTTTCTTT.